Each of the 24 T cell receptor beta chains below was sequenced from the same sample in a study of T cells in Graves' hyperthyroidism and ophthalmopathy. RNA transcripts yielded amplified TCR beta CDR3 regions. First-round RT-PCR targeting the TCR CDR3 was performed with the HTBI primer set. TCRdb reprocessed the multiplex PCR reads via MiXCR and lists one record per CDR3 protein. The data show approximately 500,000 distinct CDR3 sequences, more than 45% seen once. Sequenced: peripheral blood or thyroid tissue (not recorded which). The receptors here all came from a woman aged 18-29 years with Graves' hyperthyroidism.

Ten or more counts support this clonotype. The CDR3 loop is CASRQRGGEKLFF. The CDR3 region has the DNA TGTGCCAGCCGCCAAAGGGGGGGCGAAAAACTGTTTTTT. V usage is TRBV7-9 and J usage is TRBJ1-4, with D possibly being TRBD1 (6 bases). V was clipped by 8 bases and J by 8 bases, with 15 bases between them. This CDR3 is built from 13 residues. Germline-derived CDR1 and CDR2 are SEHNR and FQNEAQ (reference sequence).

Of note for this clonotype: A read error is possible here, since a much larger clone lies one base away. This chain links TRBV10-3 with TRBJ2-2, with D unresolved. Germline-derived CDR1 and CDR2 are ENHRY and SYGVKD. The CDR3 length is 12 residues. Trimming removed 5 bases from V and 8 bases from J, with 9 bases in between. This CDR3 reads CAISYSGGELFF. The CDR3 bases are TGTGCCATCAGTTATTCTGGTGGGGAGCTGTTTTTT.

Only one count was recorded for this clonotype. This chain joins TRBV7-3 and TRBJ2-7; 8 bases are shared with TRBD2. This CDR3 has 14 amino acids. In germline, CDR1 is SGHTA, CDR2 FQGTGA. The V segment lost 11 bases and the J segment 3 bases; nucleotides outside the gene matches: 12. The CDR3 DNA sequence: TGTGCCTGGAGTGTACTAGCGGCTAGCTACGAGCAGTACTTC. The encoded protein is CAWSVLAASYEQYF.

This clonotype came up many times. It is unclear where the CDR3 begins or ends on the DNA, so no DNA is shown, and the CDR3 is as TCRdb lists it. The chain uses TRBV5-4 and TRBJ1-2; the table's D call of TRBD1 was not tested on the DNA. The CDR3 region is 11 residues in length, termini included. The germline V gene encodes CDR1 SGHNT and CDR2 YYREEE (reference sequence). The CDR3 loop reads CASIRWGTGNF.

Written as DNA, the CDR3 is TGTGCCAGTAAGGCGATCCCCGAGCAGTACTTC. Translated: CASKAIPEQYF. The chain recombines TRBV13 with TRBJ2-7; D gene unclear. Germline CDR1 is PRHDT and CDR2 is FYEKMQ (reference sequence). The CDR3 contains 11 residues. V dropped 9 bases and J dropped 6 bases, with 12 bases sitting between them. The whole variable domain, filled in from reference TRBV13 and TRBJ2-7, reads AAGVIQSPRHLIKEKRETATLKCYPIPRHDTVYWYQQGPGQDPQFLISFYEKMQSDKGSIPDRFSAQQFSDYHSELNMSSLELGDSALYFCASKAIPEQYFGPGTRLTVT.

This clonotype occurred a few times. The chain is built from TRBV20-1 and TRBJ2-3, with D possibly being TRBD1 (5 bases). Germline loops: CDR1 DFQATT, CDR2 SNEGSKA (reference sequence). With 3 bases removed from V and 0 bases from J, the gap between germline ends came to 7 bases. The CDR3 has 13 amino acids. CDR3 nucleotide sequence: TGCAGTGCTAGTAGGGGTAGCACAGATACGCAGTATTTT. Amino acid sequence: CSASRGSTDTQYF.

The rearrangement joins TRBV29-1 to TRBJ1-2; TRBD1 is a possible D gene (5 bases). Deletions cut 0 bases from V and 8 bases from J, with 10 bases between. Germline CDR1 reads SQVTM; CDR2 reads ANQGSEA. The CDR3 is made up of 12 amino acids. Here the CDR3 reads CSVEDRGGGYTF. The CDR3 bases are TGCAGCGTTGAAGATCGGGGGGGGGGCTACACCTTC.

Only a few counts were recorded for this clonotype. This chain's CDR3 is CSVLRDGGVQHF. For the CDR3, the DNA is TGCAGCGTCCTCCGGGACGGAGGGGTCCAGCATTTT. The rearrangement links TRBV29-1 to TRBJ1-5, with D maybe TRBD1 (5 bases). Germline V gene data show CDR1 as SQVTM and CDR2 as ANQGSEA. The CDR3 contains 12 residues. Trimming removed 6 bases at V and 12 bases at J, with 18 bases between.

In DNA, the CDR3 is TGTGCCAACCGGGACAGGGGCTACACCTTC. This codes for CANRDRGYTF. The gene calls are TRBV2 and TRBJ1-2; 8 bases agree with TRBD1. The CDR3 covers 10 residues. CDR1 is SNHLY and CDR2 is FYNNEI in the germline V gene. Trimming at V came to 10 bases and at J to 8 bases, leaving 3 bases not matched to a gene.

The chain joins TRBV7-7 to TRBJ2-1; D gene uncertain. V lost 5 bases to trimming and J lost 0 bases, with 14 bases between them. The CDR3 is 16 residues long. Germline values: CDR1 SSHAT, CDR2 FNYEAQ (reference sequence). The CDR3 sequence: CASSLLYRSSYNEQFF. CDR3 DNA sequence: TGTGCCAGCAGCCTCCTTTACCGGAGCTCCTACAATGAGCAGTTCTTC.

This clonotype was counted at least ten times. The V gene is TRBV29-1, the J gene TRBJ2-2; perhaps TRBD2 as D (6 bases). Germline CDR1 and CDR2: SQVTM and ANQGSEA. CDR3 length: 13 residues. The germline V and J ends were trimmed by 4 bases and 4 bases, with 10 bases remaining between them. CDR3 in amino acids: CSVVQGGTGELFF. The CDR3 nucleotides read TGCAGCGTTGTCCAGGGAGGCACCGGGGAGCTGTTTTTT.

This chain connects TRBV7-2 to TRBJ1-4; D possibly corresponds to TRBD1 (5 bases). Trimming shortened V by 1 base and J by 4 bases, and 10 bases separated the two germline ends. Per germline, CDR1 SGHTA and CDR2 FQGNSA. This CDR3 spans 15 amino acids. CDR3 nucleotides: TGTGCCAGCAGCTTAGTGGGGGGGAGTAATGAAAAACTGTTTTTT. It specifies CASSLVGGSNEKLFF.

This clonotype was recorded only once. The chain couples TRBV7-6 to TRBJ1-1, with 7 positions matching TRBD1. Germline CDR1 and CDR2: SGHVS and FNYEAQ. The J segment lost 7 bases and the V segment lost 2 bases, leaving 4 bases of the junction unmatched. This CDR3 is 13 amino acids long. This CDR3 is CASSLIQGGEAFF. The CDR3 DNA sequence: TGTGCCAGCAGCTTAATTCAGGGGGGTGAAGCTTTCTTT.

At least ten counts were recorded for this clonotype. The chain carries TRBV10-3 and TRBJ1-1; 11 bases align to TRBD1. Germline V gene sequence: CDR1 ENHRY, CDR2 SYGVKD. The CDR3 is 17 amino acids. J gave up 3 bases and V 7 bases, and 13 bases lay outside the gene matches. The CDR3, as DNA: TGTGCCATCACCGACCGACGGACAGGGGGCTTTGACACTGAAGCTTTCTTT. This encodes CAITDRRTGGFDTEAFF.

Of note for this clonotype: At one boundary the junction diverges from the germline segment, which might be a read error. This chain connects TRBV5-6 to TRBJ2-2; TRBD2 matches 8 bases. CDR3 length equals 19 residues. Germline V CDR1 and CDR2: SGHDT, YYEEEE. Written as DNA, the CDR3 is TGTGCCAGCAGCTTGGATATCGCTAGCGGGTATTGGAACACCGGGGAGCTGTCTTGG. Its translation is CASSLDIASGYWNTGELSW.

This clonotype came up many times. The chain couples TRBV7-9 to TRBJ1-1; D remains ambiguous. There are 13 residues in the CDR3. Trimming took off 5 bases at V and 4 bases at J, with 11 bases between the two ends. The germline CDR1 and CDR2 sequences are SEHNR and FQNEAQ (reference sequence). CDR3 region: CASSQSAATEAFF. The CDR3 DNA reads TGTGCCAGCAGCCAGTCCGCGGCCACTGAAGCTTTCTTT. Full variable domain (rest looked up from reference TRBV7-9 and TRBJ1-1): DTGVSQNPRHKITKRGQNVTFRCDPISEHNRLYWYRQTLGQGPEFLTYFQNEAQLEKSRLLSDRFSAERPKGSFSTLEIQRTEQGDSAMYLCASSQSAATEAFFGQGTRLTVV.

This chain links TRBV7-3 with TRBJ2-2; the D call may be TRBD1 or TRBD2 (5 bases each). This CDR3 has 15 amino acids. Looked up from germline, CDR1 is SGHTA and CDR2 is FQGTGA. V lost 5 bases and J lost 6, with 16 bases in between. The CDR3 bases are TGTGCCAGCAGCCCACAACTAGGGGCCCCCGGGGAGCTGTTTTTT. Translation gives CASSPQLGAPGELFF. Combining the CDR3 with reference TRBV7-3 and TRBJ2-2 gives the whole variable domain GAGVSQTPSNKVTEKGKYVELRCDPISGHTALYWYRQSLGQGPEFLIYFQGTGAADDSGLPNDRFFAVRPEGSVSTLKIQRTERGDSAVYLCASSPQLGAPGELFFGEGSRLTVL.

The table lists this clonotype with many counts. The genes are TRBV6-5 and TRBJ2-2; no clear D gene. Between the trimmed V and J ends, which lost 2 bases and 5 bases, there was a span of 9 bases. The CDR3 runs 14 residues. The germline V gene encodes CDR1 MNHEY and CDR2 SVGAGI. The chain's CDR3 is CASSYQVFTGELFF. For the CDR3, the DNA is TGTGCCAGCAGTTACCAAGTTTTTACCGGGGAGCTGTTTTTT.

V gene TRBV6-5 combines with J gene TRBJ2-5; TRBD1 matches 7 bases. CDR1 and CDR2 (germline): MNHEY, SVGAGI. The V and J ends lost 6 bases and 5 bases, in that order; junction bases with no gene match: 6. The CDR3 contains 13 residues. The CDR3 nucleotides read TGTGCCAGCAGAGGACAGGACTGGGAGACCCAGTACTTC. Translated: CASRGQDWETQYF.

The J gene is TRBJ2-1, the V gene TRBV7-2, with TRBD1 identical over 7 bases. The CDR3 extends over 13 amino acids. J was trimmed by 6 bases and V by 2 bases; bases with no gene match: 1. In germline, CDR1 is SGHTA, CDR2 FQGNSA. The CDR3, as DNA: TGTGCCAGCAGCTTACACAGGGGCAATGAGCAGTTCTTC. This encodes CASSLHRGNEQFF.

This clonotype has only a few counts. The V gene is TRBV12-3 or TRBV12-4, the J gene TRBJ2-7, with D hard to call. The V gene lost 6 bases and the J gene lost 3 bases, with 9 bases spanning the gap. CDR3 length: 12 amino acids. CDR3: CASSPSFYEQYF. DNA of the CDR3: TGTGCCAGCAGCCCATCTTTCTACGAGCAGTACTTC.

In this sample, this clonotype turned up many times. V and J are TRBV6-6 and TRBJ1-1, with 9 bases lining up with TRBD1. Per the germline V gene, CDR1 is MNHNY and CDR2 is SVGAGI (reference sequence). Trimming at V came to 7 bases and at J to 3 bases, leaving 12 bases not matched to a gene. The CDR3 runs to 16 residues. The CDR3 reads CASNHRGRRSDTEAFF. The CDR3 DNA reads as TGTGCCAGCAACCACAGGGGGCGCAGGAGTGACACTGAAGCTTTCTTT.

This clonotype was detected many times. The V and J genes are TRBV7-8 and TRBJ2-2; a possible D gene is TRBD2 (6 bases). Trimming shortened V by 6 bases and J by 6 bases, and 11 bases separated the two germline ends. Germline V gene sequence: CDR1 SGHVS, CDR2 FQNEAQ. CDR3 length equals 13 residues. The CDR3 region is CASREGMSGELFF. In nucleotides, the CDR3 is TGTGCCAGCAGGGAGGGGATGTCCGGGGAGCTGTTTTTT.

This clonotype was counted many times. The chain has TRBV10-3 and TRBJ1-5; D gene uncertain. V lost 0 bases to trimming and J lost 8 bases, with 8 bases between them. Germline loops: CDR1 ENHRY, CDR2 SYGVKD. The CDR3 runs 13 residues. CDR3 in amino acids: CAISESTREPQHF. In nucleotides, the CDR3 is TGTGCCATCAGTGAGTCGACTCGGGAGCCCCAGCATTTT.